The clone carrying this T cell receptor (beta chain) showed up many times. Its antigen is currently unknown. This entry belongs to a study of T cell repertoires in cytomegalovirus infection. In the study overall: CMV infection plus the matching HLA type was flagged by public TCR beta signatures. Whole-study results and caveats: HLA-C-restricted TCR beta clonotypes specific for CMV led the ex vivo response.

MiXCR was run by TCRdb on the reads, yielding one entry per CDR3 protein. This table has some 150,000 distinct CDR3 sequences, around 30% appearing once. V shed 4 bases, J shed 5 bases, and the junction held 7 bases outside the gene matches. This CDR3 spans 14 amino acids. Germline values: CDR1 SGHTA, CDR2 FQGNSA. This sample comprised CD8+ T cells from cultured PBMCs, obtained from culture after CMV antigen stimulation. This clonotype originated in a human donor in good health (CMV status not recorded). Some clones in this sample may be carry-over from other donors' samples. This sequence joins TRBV7-2 and TRBJ1-2; TRBD1 agrees at 7 bases. CDR3 protein: CASSSTGPGYGYTF. CDR3 sequence (DNA): TGTGCCAGCAGCTCGACAGGGCCAGGATATGGCTACACCTTC. The whole variable domain, filled in from reference TRBV7-2 and TRBJ1-2, reads GAGVSQSPSNKVTEKGKDVELRCDPISGHTALYWYRQSLGQGLEFLIYFQGNSAPDKSGLPSDRFSAERTGGSVSTLTIQRTQQEDSAVYLCASSSTGPGYGYTFGSGTRLTVV.